These 22 T cell receptor beta chains were sequenced from one sample in a study of T cell clonality in common variable immunodeficiency. The repertoire was sequenced with immunoSEQ multiplex PCR; TCRdb's copy has only in-frame clones and lacks some. This sample has about 52,000 clones, each found more than once. Sequencing was carried out using peripheral blood mononuclear cells. The source of these receptors is a person aged 18 to 75 in good health.

The sample holds many counts of this clone. Sequencing ends 3 residues short of the CDR3 end; the germline J gene provides the rest. V and J are TRBV5-1 and TRBJ1-5; D is undetermined. CDR1 is SGHRS, CDR2 YFSETQ, per germline. The V and J ends lost 0 bases and 2 bases respectively, with 6 bases between them. This CDR3 is built from 14 residues. The CDR3 loop reads CASSLGPGNQPQHF. Incomplete CDR3 DNA: TGCGCCAGCAGCTTGGGTCCCGGCAATCAGCCC.

The table lists this clone with many counts. The read ends 3 residues shy of where the CDR3 ends; the end is completed using the germline J gene. The chain links TRBV4-1 to TRBJ2-3; 10 bases match TRBD1. The CDR3 sequence is 15 residues long. The ends lost 3 bases at V and 6 bases at J; junction bases unmatched: 6. Germline assignment: CDR1 MGHRA and CDR2 YSYEKL. The CDR3: CASSHTRQGADTQYF. CDR3 bases read: TGCGCCAGCAGCCATACTAGACAGGGGGCGGATACG.

This clone was seen many times. Incomplete CDR3 DNA: TGTGCCAGCAGTTATCAGCAGGGGGATGAG. As protein: CASSYQQGDE. The full CDR3 protein reads CASSYQQGDEQFF. J is TRBJ2-1 and V is TRBV7-8; 7 positions agree with TRBD1. The sequence runs out 3 residues before the end of the CDR3; the remainder is reconstructed from the germline J gene. The germline CDR1 and CDR2 sequences are SGHVS and FQNEAQ. The CDR3 covers 13 residues. V dropped 6 bases and J dropped 8; count of bases not matched to a gene: 7.

This clone was recorded many times. The DNA ends 3 residues before the CDR3 does, and the rest of the CDR3 is filled in from the germline J gene. This chain connects TRBV18 to TRBJ1-5; D is perhaps TRBD1 (5 bases). The length of the CDR3 is 16 residues. Germline loops: CDR1 KGHSH, CDR2 LQKENI. V lost 2 bases and J lost 4, with 15 bases in between. CDR3 in amino acids: CASSPDIGVGNQPQHF. The covered CDR3 bases are TGTGCCAGCTCACCAGATATAGGGGTGGGAAATCAGCCC.

Concerning this clone: Coverage ceases 3 residues before the CDR3 finishes, and the germline J gene fills in the end. The chain joins TRBV5-1 to TRBJ2-7, with 8 bases lining up with TRBD2. The germline CDR1 and CDR2 sequences are SGHRS and YFSETQ. Trimming removed 0 bases from V and 0 bases from J; junction bases left unmatched: 2. The CDR3 has 15 amino acids. CDR3 amino acids: CASSLAGGDSYEQYF. The sequenced part of the CDR3 DNA is TGCGCCAGCAGCTTGGCCGGGGGGGACTCCTACGAG.

This clone has a count of ten or more. The CDR3 is cut off 3 residues early in the read; its end comes from the germline J gene. The chain employs TRBV19 and TRBJ1-2; possible D gene TRBD1, 6 bases. The CDR3 totals 13 residues. V dropped 3 bases and J dropped 4 bases, with 9 bases sitting between them. From germline, CDR1 is LNHDA and CDR2 SQIVND (reference sequence). Incomplete CDR3 DNA: TGTGCCAGTAGTATCCGGGACACCTATGGC. Translated: CASSIRDTYG. The CDR3 as a whole reads CASSIRDTYGYTF.

The sample holds many counts of this clone. The missing CDR3 end, 3 residues past where the read stops, is filled in from the germline J gene. The genes are TRBV19 and TRBJ2-5; the D is unclear. Trimming left V 0 bases short and J 5 bases short, with 10 bases between. Germline CDR1 reads LNHDA; CDR2 reads SQIVND (reference sequence). This CDR3 has 14 residues. The CDR3 loop reads CASSIEGSWETQYF. Partial CDR3 DNA: TGTGCCAGTAGTATAGAGGGCAGTTGGGAGACC.

This clone was recorded at least ten times. The sequenced fragment ends 3 residues before the CDR3 boundary, so the rest is inferred from the germline J gene. The V call is TRBV20-1, the J call TRBJ2-7; 7 bases align to TRBD1. V was clipped by 1 base and J by 2 bases; unmatched bases: 5. Germline values: CDR1 DFQATT, CDR2 SNEGSKA (reference sequence). The CDR3 has 14 residues. Here the CDR3 reads CSARGRQGTYEQYF. CDR3 DNA (partial): TGCAGTGCTAGAGGGAGACAGGGAACCTACGAG.

This clone has at least ten counts. The CDR3 end falls 3 residues outside the read, so it is completed with the germline J gene. The rearrangement uses TRBV7-3 and TRBJ2-1; TRBD2 might be the D (6 bases). This CDR3 is built from 13 residues. Germline V CDR1 and CDR2: SGHTA, FQGTGA. Trimming took off 5 bases at V and 7 bases at J, with 12 bases between the two ends. The part of the CDR3 DNA that was read is TGTGCCAGCAGCATGGAGGGGCGGAATGAG. Its protein product is CASSMEGRNE. The whole CDR3 is CASSMEGRNEQFF.

This clone showed up many times. The sequenced fragment ends 3 residues before the CDR3 boundary, so the rest is inferred from the germline J gene. The chain is built from TRBV6-1 and TRBJ1-1, with D tentatively TRBD1 (6 bases). The CDR3 contains 15 residues. The V and J ends lost 3 bases and 1 base respectively, with 12 bases between them. The germline V gene has CDR1 MNHNS and CDR2 SASEGT. The CDR3 reads CASSDQGQPNTEAFF. Partial CDR3 DNA: TGTGCCAGCAGTGACCAGGGGCAGCCGAACACTGAA.

There are a few counts of this clone. The missing CDR3 end, 3 residues past where the read stops, is filled in from the germline J gene. The gene calls are TRBV11-3 and TRBJ2-5; TRBD2 aligns across 10 bases. This CDR3 has 14 residues. The V gene's germline CDR1 is SGHNT and CDR2 YENEEA. Trimming at V came to 6 bases and at J to 5 bases, leaving 6 bases not matched to a gene. The CDR3 sequence: CASSQRGGGETQYF. The CDR3 bases that were read are TGTGCCAGCAGTCAGCGGGGGGGCGGCGAGACC.

For this clone: The sequenced fragment ends 3 residues before the CDR3 boundary, so the rest is inferred from the germline J gene. The V and J genes are TRBV6-2 or TRBV6-3 and TRBJ1-5; 7 bases match TRBD1. V lost 0 bases, J lost 0 bases, and 5 bases stayed unmatched. The CDR3 runs 17 residues. Germline values: CDR1 MNHEY, CDR2 SVGEGT. CDR3 DNA, as far as it was read: TGTGCCAGCAGTTACTCTAGGACAGGACTTAGCAATCAGCCC. This gives the protein CASSYSRTGLSNQP. Given in full, the CDR3 is CASSYSRTGLSNQPQHF.

This clone was seen at least ten times. The CDR3 goes on 3 residues after the read ends, and that part is filled in from the germline J gene. This chain uses TRBV20-1 with TRBJ2-7; 7 bases agree with TRBD1. After removal of 2 bases from V and 6 bases from J, the junction contained 10 bases not matched to a gene. Germline-derived CDR1 and CDR2 are DFQATT and SNEGSKA (reference sequence). This CDR3 contains 14 residues. CDR3 bases read: TGCAGTGCTAGATCACCGGGACAGAGAGGCGAG. Amino acids: CSARSPGQRGE. In full, the CDR3 reads CSARSPGQRGEQYF.

This clone was seen many times. The read finishes 3 residues shy of the CDR3 end, and the germline J gene is used to complete it. The chain is built from TRBV19 and TRBJ2-1; TRBD1 matches at 7 bases. Germline loops: CDR1 LNHDA, CDR2 SQIVND (reference sequence). The ends lost 2 bases at V and 2 bases at J; junction bases unmatched: 3. The CDR3 is made up of 15 amino acids. The CDR3 DNA, read in part, is TGTGCCAGTAGTATAAGAGGGACAGCCTACAATGAG. This encodes CASSIRGTAYNE. The whole CDR3 sequence reads CASSIRGTAYNEQFF.

This clone appeared many times. The sequenced fragment ends 3 residues before the CDR3 boundary, so the rest is inferred from the germline J gene. The chain links TRBV5-1 to TRBJ2-7; possibly TRBD2 for D (5 bases). The CDR3 loop spans 13 amino acids. Trimming stripped 6 bases from V and 1 base from J, with 11 bases between. The germline V gene encodes CDR1 SGHRS and CDR2 YFSETQ. CDR3 protein: CASNSADSYEQYF. CDR3 DNA, as far as it was read: TGCGCCAGCAACTCAGCGGATTCCTACGAG.

CDR3: CAWSSGQGYEQYF. The covered CDR3 bases are TGTGCCTGGAGTTCTGGACAGGGGTACGAG. The chain combines TRBV30 with TRBJ2-7; 9 bases agree with TRBD1. The CDR3 is cut off 3 residues early in the read; its end comes from the germline J gene. Germline loops: CDR1 GTSNPN, CDR2 SVGIG (reference sequence). The CDR3 extends over 13 amino acids. With V trimmed by 2 bases and J by 4 bases, 3 bases remained unmatched. The entire variable domain, with the rest obtained from reference TRBV30 and TRBJ2-7, is as follows: SQTIHQWPATLVQPVGSPLSLECTVEGTSNPNLYWYRQAAGRGLQLLFYSVGIGQISSEVPQNLSASRPQDRQFILSSKKLLLSDSGFYLCAWSSGQGYEQYFGPGTRLTVT.

This clone was detected many times. The read terminates 3 residues ahead of where the CDR3 ends, so the germline J gene completes it. The chain recombines TRBV30 with TRBJ2-5; 7 bases are shared with TRBD1. CDR3 size: 15 residues. V lost 1 base to trimming and J lost 0 bases; unmatched junction nucleotides: 5. The germline CDR1 and CDR2 sequences are GTSNPN and SVGIG (reference sequence). CDR3 bases read: TGTGCCTGGAGTGCCGCGGACAGGTACCAAGAGACC. Protein sequence: CAWSAADRYQET. The entire CDR3 sequence reads CAWSAADRYQETQYF.

In this sample, this clone turned up many times. Read data end 3 residues before the CDR3 end; the end is taken from the germline J gene. The chain links TRBV30 to TRBJ2-1; no definite D call. CDR3 length equals 15 residues. Trimming removed 4 bases at V and 0 bases at J, with 13 bases between. CDR1 and CDR2 (germline): GTSNPN, SVGIG (reference sequence). Here the CDR3 reads CAWKRSLSSYNEQFF. CDR3 DNA (partial): TGTGCCTGGAAAAGGTCATTATCCTCCTACAATGAG.

At least ten counts were recorded for this clone. Sequencing ends 3 residues short of the CDR3 end; the germline J gene provides the rest. This sequence joins TRBV20-1 and TRBJ2-2; possibly TRBD2 for D (6 bases). Between the trimmed V and J ends, which lost 0 bases and 6 bases, there was a span of 8 bases. Looked up from germline, CDR1 is DFQATT and CDR2 is SNEGSKA (reference sequence). There are 13 residues in the CDR3. The CDR3: CSAREGGPGELFF. The covered CDR3 bases are TGCAGTGCTAGAGAGGGGGGTCCCGGGGAG.

Sample share makes this clone large (0.1 to 1%). Sequencing ends 3 residues short of the CDR3 end; the germline J gene provides the rest. Other DNA sequences of this sample code for an identical CDR3. The chain joins TRBV6-4 to TRBJ2-3; 7 bases agree with TRBD2. Germline assignment: CDR1 MRHNA and CDR2 SNTAGT. This CDR3 region has 14 residues. Trimming took 3 bases from V and 0 from J; bases not matched to a gene: 0. The CDR3 DNA, read in part, is TGTGCCAGCAGTGAGCGGGGGAGCACAGATACG. This translates into CASSERGSTDT. In full, the CDR3 reads CASSERGSTDTQYF.

This clone was detected ten times or more. The read gets to within 3 residues of the CDR3 end, and the germline J gene fills in the rest. The chain carries TRBV6-2 or TRBV6-3 and TRBJ2-3; D not resolved. Per the germline V gene, CDR1 is MNHEY and CDR2 is SVGEGT. Trimming removed 8 bases from V and 2 bases from J, with 11 bases in between. CDR3 size: 13 residues. The CDR3 bases that were read are TGTGCCAGCGACCGCGGCGACACAGATACG. Protein product: CASDRGDTDT. The entire CDR3 is CASDRGDTDTQYF.

This clone has ten or more counts. Read data end 3 residues before the CDR3 end; the end is taken from the germline J gene. The chain is built from TRBV30 and TRBJ1-5, with D possibly matching TRBD1 (5 bases). Per the germline V gene, CDR1 is GTSNPN and CDR2 is SVGIG (reference sequence). This CDR3 region has 13 residues. V was cut by 2 bases and J by 5 bases, with 10 bases left in between. The sequenced CDR3 bases are TGTGCCTGGAGTCCTGGGGGGGATCAGCCC. Translating it yields CAWSPGGDQP. The complete CDR3 protein is CAWSPGGDQPQHF.